This TCR beta chain was observed in a study of CD8+ T cells in alopecia areata. RNA extraction and reverse transcription yielded cDNA as sequencing template. The assay was immunoSEQ multiplex PCR, and TCRdb's table has in-frame clones only and misses some. This repertoire shows approximately 82,000 clones, roughly half found once; its top ten account for under 6.5%. V dropped 1 base and J dropped 7; count of bases not matched to a gene: 2. The CDR3 totals 13 residues. Germline CDR1 and CDR2: LGHNA and YNFKEQ. The sample consisted of NKG2D-high CD8+ T cells sorted from blood. This TCR came from a human donor with alopecia areata. This sequence joins TRBV4-2 and TRBJ1-1; 8 bases agree with TRBD1. The DNA for the CDR3 is TGTGCCAGCAGCCAAGGGACAGGGAATGAAGCTTTCTTT. Translation: CASSQGTGNEAFF.